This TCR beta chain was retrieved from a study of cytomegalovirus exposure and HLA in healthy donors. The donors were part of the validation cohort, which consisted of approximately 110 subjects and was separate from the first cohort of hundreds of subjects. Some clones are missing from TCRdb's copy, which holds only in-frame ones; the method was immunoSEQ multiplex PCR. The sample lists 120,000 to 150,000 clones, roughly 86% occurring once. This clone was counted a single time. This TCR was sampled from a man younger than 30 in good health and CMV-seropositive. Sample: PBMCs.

Written as DNA, the CDR3 is TGTGCCAGCAGCGTAGCCCTAGCGGGGACCGGGGAGCTGTTTTTT. This sequence encodes CASSVALAGTGELFF. The chain uses TRBV9 and TRBJ2-2, with TRBD2 matching 9 bases. Germline V lookup: CDR1 SGDLS, CDR2 YYNGEE. The CDR3 covers 15 residues. J lost 5 bases, V lost 0 bases, and 2 bases had no gene match.